This TCR beta chain was captured by sequencing in a study of blood T cells in healthy people across ages. Comments on this clonotype: The antigen is not known.

Through a sample-barcoded 5' primer and a J-beta primer mix, a second PCR was run for roughly 6 to 12 cycles. Each CDR3 protein gets one entry after TCRdb re-called the 5' RACE reads with MiXCR. The repertoire includes around 800,000 distinct CDR3 sequences, 62% of them detected once, and about a quarter sits in the top ten. Findings and caveats of the study: Naive T cell percentage strongly correlated with TCR beta diversity.

The donors, healthy Caucasians from Russia, were aged roughly 6 to 95. Germline CDR1 is MNHNS and CDR2 is SASEGT. Trimming removed 6 bases at V and 4 bases at J, with 24 bases between. CDR3 length equals 17 residues. The J gene is TRBJ1-2, the V gene TRBV6-1; the D gene is possibly TRBD1 (6 bases). Sequencing was done on a sample of blood. The TCR sequence derives from a man aged 25 to 45 in good health. In nucleotides, the CDR3 is TGTGCCAGCAGCCAGACCCAGGGGCGATCCCCTTCCTATGGCTACACCTTC. Translating it yields CASSQTQGRSPSYGYTF.